This TCR beta chain was profiled in a study of regulatory T cells in long-lasting Graves disease. Study in general: Duration of antithyroid drug therapy among newly diagnosed Graves' patients was under 3 months.

Libraries of TCR beta came from iRepertoire HTBI primers plus Arm-PCR of CDR3 regions. Authors' data handling: Samples revealed 62 TRBV and 14 TRBJ segments. MiXCR, applied by TCRdb to the multiplex PCR reads, yields one record per CDR3 protein. It is TCRdb's table, rather than the study itself, that gives the V and J calls and clone size. The sample shows approximately 400,000 distinct CDR3 sequences, more than 12% of them seen only once. This clonotype was counted many times. J lost 10 bases, V lost 5 bases, and 8 bases had no gene match. Germline assignment: CDR1 SGHVS and CDR2 FQNEAQ. This CDR3 comprises 15 residues. Time point in this sample: newly diagnosed GD, antithyroid drugs for less than 3 months. PBMCs provided the RNA from which the TCR library was made. In addition, the sample was reused for a study of T cells in Graves' hyperthyroidism and ophthalmopathy. That source notes: Initially, a first-round RT-PCR of the TCR CDR3 employed the HTBI primer set.

The chain links TRBV7-8 to TRBJ2-1, with 13 bases matching TRBD2. Material: peripheral blood mononuclear cells (PBMCs), obtained at new diagnosis, from a patient treated with antithyroid drugs. The sequence was collected from a woman in her twenties or thirties with Graves disease. The CDR3 protein is CASSATGLAGLEQFF. In DNA, the CDR3 is TGTGCCAGCAGCGCCACGGGACTAGCGGGGTTAGAGCAGTTCTTC.